This entry is about one T cell receptor (beta chain). The germline gives CDR1 LNHNV, CDR2 YYDKDF (reference sequence). This CDR3 is built from 13 residues. V was clipped by 5 bases and J by 0 bases; unmatched bases: 0. This sample was included in a study of blood T cell repertoires in COVID-19. For the study at large: Italy, Spain and the United States were the sources of the convalescent and acute COVID-19 samples. T cells, B-cell-depleted T cells, or PBMCs supplied cDNA or gDNA.

Original data processing: Amplification with reference gene primers provided the estimates of nucleated cell counts. The assay was immunoSEQ multiplex PCR, and TCRdb's table has in-frame clones only and misses some. V and J calls and clone size are given by that table; D and trimming were obtained from the DNA. Here the sample spans 100,000 to 130,000 clones, 80% to 85% being singletons. This receptor was taken from a human donor in a cohort sampled during active COVID-19. J is TRBJ1-1 and V is TRBV15, with 7 nucleotides matching TRBD1. The sequenced sample was peripheral blood. This chain's CDR3 is CATSGTVNTEAFF. The CDR3 DNA reads TGTGCCACCAGCGGGACAGTGAACACTGAAGCTTTCTTT.